This is a list of T cell receptor beta chains from one sample in a study of blood T cell repertoires in COVID-19. Sequencing was performed with immunoSEQ multiplex PCR; in TCRdb, only in-frame clones are kept and a portion is missing. The table lists about 240,000 clones, about four fifths of them singletons. Input material: peripheral blood. The receptor source for this set is a man aged 45-65 years with acute or convalescent COVID-19. The CDR3 runs from the conserved cysteine through the conserved F or W. The D gene is left open where the match is weak. Clone size is shown for a subset of rows, as once, few, many or a class of expanded clone.

j_gene | d_gene | v_gene | len | abundance | CDR3aa | CDR3nt
TRBJ2-7 | TRBD1 | TRBV7-2 | 14 | . | CASSFAGQGYEQYF | TGTGCCAGCAGCTTTGCGGGACAGGGCTACGAGCAGTACTTC
TRBJ2-1 | TRBD2 | TRBV10-1 | 15 | . | CASSPGEGRNNEQFF | TGCGCCAGCAGCCCCGGGGAGGGTAGGAACAATGAGCAGTTCTTC
TRBJ2-4 | . | TRBV19 | 13 | . | CASSIGQKNIQYF | TGTGCCAGTAGTATCGGACAGAAAAACATTCAGTACTTC
TRBJ2-5 | TRBD2 | TRBV5-6 | 16 | . | CASSLGPTSGRETQYF | TGTGCCAGCAGCTTGGGACCGACTAGCGGGAGGGAGACCCAGTACTTC
TRBJ2-2 | TRBD2 | TRBV10-1 | 16 | . | CASGGSGSLGTGELFF | TGCGCCAGCGGAGGTAGCGGGAGTCTCGGCACCGGGGAGCTGTTTTTT
TRBJ1-6 | TRBD1 | TRBV7-9 | 17 | . | CASSSGQGVFDNSPLHF | TGTGCCAGCAGCTCCGGACAGGGGGTCTTTGATAATTCACCCCTCCACTTT
TRBJ2-3 | TRBD2 | TRBV10-1 | 16 | . | CASSESASGRKDTQYF | TGCGCCAGCAGTGAGTCCGCTAGCGGGAGGAAAGATACGCAGTATTTT
TRBJ2-5 | . | TRBV13 | 13 | . | CASSLSNQETQYF | TGTGCCAGCAGCCTCTCTAACCAAGAGACCCAGTACTTC
TRBJ2-7 | . | TRBV30 | 15 | . | CAWSSQQGLLYEQYF | TGTGCCTGGAGTTCCCAACAGGGTCTTCTCTACGAGCAGTACTTC
TRBJ2-5 | TRBD1 | TRBV11-3 | 16 | once | CASSIGIQGAAETQYF | TGTGCCAGCAGCATAGGCATACAGGGGGCCGCAGAGACCCAGTACTTC
TRBJ2-3 | . | TRBV24-1 | 15 | . | CATSRADKLTDTQYF | TGTGCCACCAGTCGGGCGGACAAACTCACAGATACGCAGTATTTT
TRBJ2-1 | . | TRBV4-2 | 15 | . | CASSQDRAVHNEQFF | TGTGCCAGCAGCCAAGATAGAGCGGTGCACAATGAGCAGTTCTTC
TRBJ2-7 | TRBD1 | TRBV10-3 | 15 | . | CAISKGQGLLYEQYF | TGTGCCATCAGCAAAGGACAGGGCCTTTTATACGAGCAGTACTTC
TRBJ2-7 | TRBD2 | TRBV11-2 | 18 | . | CASKSGRGEREGHSEQYF | TGTGCCAGCAAATCGGGAAGAGGGGAACGGGAGGGGCACTCCGAGCAGTACTTC
TRBJ2-7 | TRBD1 | TRBV27 | 15 | . | CASSPRGTGQFEQYF | TGTGCCAGCAGTCCCCGTGGGACAGGGCAGTTCGAGCAGTACTTC
TRBJ2-2 | TRBD2 | TRBV7-6 | 14 | few | CASSPGGSTGELFF | TGTGCCAGCAGCCCGGGGGGGTCCACCGGGGAGCTGTTTTTT
TRBJ1-6 | . | TRBV11-3 | 13 | . | CASSRAPDSPLHF | TGTGCCAGCAGCAGAGCGCCGGATTCACCCCTCCACTTT
TRBJ2-1 | TRBD2 | TRBV10-3 | 14 | . | CATRGLAGGDEQFF | TGTGCCACCCGAGGGCTAGCGGGGGGGGATGAGCAGTTCTTC
TRBJ1-6 | . | TRBV12-5 | 14 | . | CASGWGGYNSPLHF | TGTGCTAGTGGTTGGGGGGGCTATAATTCACCCCTCCACTTT
TRBJ2-5 | TRBD1 | TRBV2 | 13 | few | CASSGTDQETQYF | TGTGCCAGTTCCGGGACAGACCAAGAGACCCAGTACTTC
TRBJ2-3 | TRBD1 | TRBV6-6 | 15 | . | CASSPQGASTDTQYF | TGTGCCAGCAGCCCACAGGGGGCGTCCACAGATACGCAGTATTTT
TRBJ2-5 | TRBD1 | TRBV2 | 13 | . | CASSLDRESTQYF | TGTGCCAGCAGTCTTGACAGGGAGAGTACCCAGTACTTC
TRBJ1-1 | TRBD1 | TRBV19 | 16 | . | CASRPGQTPLNTEAFF | TGTGCCAGTAGGCCGGGACAGACTCCTCTGAACACTGAAGCTTTCTTT
TRBJ2-7 | . | TRBV4-1 | 13 | . | CASSQGALYEQYF | TGCGCCAGCAGCCAAGGTGCACTCTACGAGCAGTACTTC
TRBJ2-5 | . | TRBV6-5 | 12 | . | CASSYFGEAQYF | TGTGCCAGCAGTTACTTTGGGGAGGCCCAGTACTTC
TRBJ2-4 | TRBD2 | TRBV6-5 | 15 | . | CASSSTSDAKNIQYF | TGTGCCAGCAGCTCCACTAGCGATGCCAAAAACATTCAGTACTTC
TRBJ1-5 | TRBD1 | TRBV10-3 | 13 | . | CAIGQGANQPQHF | TGTGCCATCGGACAGGGGGCGAATCAGCCCCAGCATTTT
TRBJ2-1 | TRBD2 | TRBV24-1 | 16 | . | CATSGPGTSGYNEQFF | TGTGCCACCAGTGGCCCCGGGACTAGCGGGTACAATGAGCAGTTCTTC
TRBJ1-2 | TRBD1 | TRBV5-8 | 16 | once | CASSLFTGTGEEGYTF | TGTGCCAGCAGCTTGTTTACTGGGACAGGGGAAGAGGGCTACACCTTC
TRBJ1-1 | . | TRBV27 | 16 | . | CASSFGRLEGDTEAFF | TGTGCCAGCAGTTTTGGCAGGCTCGAGGGTGACACTGAAGCTTTCTTT
TRBJ2-1 | . | TRBV6-5 | 11 | . | CASRGGLEQFF | TGTGCCAGCAGGGGGGGACTGGAGCAGTTCTTC
TRBJ1-1 | TRBD1 | TRBV18 | 15 | . | CASSSQGASNTEAFF | TGTGCCAGCTCATCCCAGGGGGCGTCGAACACTGAAGCTTTCTTT
TRBJ2-4 | . | TRBV11-3 | 15 | . | CASSSRAKAKNIQYF | TGTGCCAGCAGCTCGAGGGCTAAAGCCAAAAACATTCAGTACTTC
TRBJ1-5 | TRBD1 | TRBV18 | 15 | . | CASSSGQGATQPQHF | TGTGCCAGCTCATCCGGACAGGGGGCGACCCAGCCCCAGCATTTT
TRBJ1-2 | TRBD1 | TRBV28 | 17 | . | CASSNGAGGIFNYGYTF | TGTGCCAGCAGCAATGGCGCAGGGGGGATCTTTAACTATGGCTACACCTTC
TRBJ2-6 | . | TRBV9 | 19 | . | CASSVAPRVMSSGANVLTF | TGTGCCAGCAGCGTAGCTCCGAGGGTGATGTCCTCTGGGGCCAACGTCCTGACTTTC
TRBJ2-5 | . | TRBV29-1 | 14 | . | CSVEYQGPQETQYF | TGCAGCGTTGAGTATCAGGGTCCCCAAGAGACCCAGTACTTC
TRBJ1-1 | TRBD1 | TRBV7-9 | 15 | . | CASSPRGTGTTEAFF | TGTGCCAGCAGCCCGAGGGGGACAGGGACCACTGAAGCTTTCTTT
TRBJ2-5 | TRBD2 | TRBV5-8 | 17 | . | CASSLGASGGSEETQYF | TGTGCCAGCAGCTTGGGGGCTAGCGGGGGGTCCGAAGAGACCCAGTACTTC
TRBJ2-7 | TRBD1 | TRBV11-2 | 11 | few | CASSSTLYRGF | TGTGCCAGCAGCTCAACCCTCTACAGGGGTTTC
TRBJ1-1 | TRBD1 | TRBV19 | 16 | . | CASSISTGQGVTEAFF | TGTGCCAGTAGTATTAGTACTGGACAGGGGGTCACTGAAGCTTTCTTT
TRBJ1-4 | . | TRBV27 | 14 | few | CASSPWGGGEKLFF | TGTGCCAGCAGTCCCTGGGGGGGTGGGGAAAAACTGTTTTTT
TRBJ1-6 | TRBD1 | TRBV7-9 | 15 | . | CASSYLTGDNSPLHF | TGTGCCAGCAGCTATTTGACAGGGGACAATTCACCCCTCCACTTT
TRBJ2-1 | TRBD1 | TRBV5-4 | 16 | . | CASSPGQGRLYNEQFF | TGTGCCAGCAGCCCGGGACAGGGAAGATTATACAATGAGCAGTTCTTC
TRBJ2-7 | TRBD2 | TRBV5-1 | 14 | . | CASGTSGSSYEQYF | TGCGCCAGCGGCACTAGCGGGAGCTCCTACGAGCAGTACTTC
TRBJ1-2 | . | TRBV7-8 | 15 | . | CASSLAWQINYGYTF | TGTGCCAGCAGCTTAGCCTGGCAGATTAACTATGGCTACACCTTC
TRBJ2-7 | . | TRBV11-3 | 14 | once | CASSLVHIAKEQYF | TGTGCCAGCAGCTTAGTACACATAGCTAAGGAGCAGTACTTC
TRBJ2-7 | . | TRBV12-3/TRBV12-4 | 11 | once | CASSSEFEQYF | TGTGCCAGCAGTTCCGAGTTCGAGCAGTACTTC
TRBJ1-2 | . | TRBV13 | 15 | . | CASSPLTDREHGYTF | TGTGCCAGCAGCCCGTTGACCGACCGGGAGCATGGCTACACCTTC
TRBJ2-7 | TRBD1 | TRBV5-1 | 15 | few | CASSLAAGQGYEQYF | TGCGCCAGCAGCTTGGCCGCCGGACAGGGGTACGAGCAGTACTTC
TRBJ2-7 | . | TRBV14 | 17 | . | CASSQVWGQGSSYEQYF | TGTGCCAGCAGCCAAGTTTGGGGCCAGGGGAGCTCCTACGAGCAGTACTTC
TRBJ1-2 | . | TRBV7-3 | 15 | . | CASSPNLGGMRGYTF | TGTGCCAGCAGCCCGAACCTCGGGGGGATGAGGGGCTACACCTTC
TRBJ2-7 | . | TRBV7-9 | 14 | . | CASSFRGVSLEQYF | TGTGCCAGCAGCTTTAGGGGTGTGAGTCTCGAGCAGTACTTC
TRBJ2-1 | TRBD2 | TRBV28 | 17 | . | CASTPHLAGGPKNEQFF | TGTGCCAGCACCCCTCACCTAGCGGGAGGGCCGAAGAATGAGCAGTTCTTC
TRBJ1-5 | TRBD1 | TRBV19 | 13 | . | CASSWQGVQPQHF | TGTGCCAGTAGTTGGCAGGGGGTACAGCCCCAGCATTTT